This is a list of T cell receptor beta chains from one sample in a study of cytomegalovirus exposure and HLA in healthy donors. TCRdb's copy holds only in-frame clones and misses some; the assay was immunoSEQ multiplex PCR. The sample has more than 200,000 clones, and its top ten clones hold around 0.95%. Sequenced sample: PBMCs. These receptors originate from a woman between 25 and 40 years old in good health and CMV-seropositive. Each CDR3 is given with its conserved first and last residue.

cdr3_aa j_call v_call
CATSRGGTGQNEKLFF TRBJ1-4 TRBV15
CASSPVGNTEAFF TRBJ1-1 TRBV18
CASRLRGQPQHF TRBJ1-5 TRBV2
CASSYSRGFDYGYTF TRBJ1-2 TRBV6-5
CASSVGSGSSYEQYF TRBJ2-7 TRBV9
CASSPWGGRSNQPQHF TRBJ1-5 TRBV27
CASSSQTGPMHF TRBJ1-5 TRBV5-4
CASSEFVGDNQPQHF TRBJ1-5 TRBV2
CASSPPWAGQGNEKLFF TRBJ1-4 TRBV18
CASSQSGPYGYTF TRBJ1-2 TRBV14
CASSQGLYNEQFF TRBJ2-1 TRBV4-1
CASGLSTASGTYEQYF TRBJ2-7 TRBV28